Each of the 27 T cell receptor beta chains below was sequenced from the same sample in a study of blood T cell repertoires in COVID-19. The method was immunoSEQ multiplex PCR; TCRdb's version includes in-frame clones alone and lacks a portion of them. The table lists 300,000 to 400,000 clones, about 91% of them singletons. Sequencing was performed on peripheral blood. The source is a woman aged 25 to 39 with COVID-19, enrolled during active disease.

The chain employs TRBV12-3 or TRBV12-4 and TRBJ1-2; 11 bases agree with TRBD1. Unmatched junction bases numbered 3, after V lost 8 bases and J lost 4 bases. This CDR3 spans 13 amino acids. The CDR3, as DNA: TGTGCCAGCGGGACAGGGGGTTTCTATGGCTACACCTTC. The encoded protein is CASGTGGFYGYTF.

The J gene is TRBJ1-1, the V gene TRBV19; D is unclear. V lost 10 bases, J lost 4 bases, and 10 bases lay in between. Germline CDR1 reads LNHDA; CDR2 reads SQIVND (reference sequence). This CDR3 has 11 residues. The CDR3 loop reads CATRRGTEAFF. CDR3 sequence (DNA): TGTGCCACGAGACGGGGCACTGAAGCTTTCTTT.

The chain has TRBV12-1 and TRBJ2-3; the table's D call, TRBD2, has no DNA check behind it. TRBV12-1 counts as a pseudogene. This CDR3 has 19 amino acids. The CDR3 nucleotides read TGTGCCAGCAGCTTTTACCCCCCCGCAGCGGGGGTCCAGGGAGATACGCAGTATTTT. Its protein product is CASSFYPPAAGVQGDTQYF.

The DNA for the CDR3 is TGTGCCAGCAGAACCTCCGGGTCTCCGAACACTGAAGCTTTCTTT. Protein sequence: CASRTSGSPNTEAFF. The gene calls are TRBV28 and TRBJ1-1; no clear D. Germline V CDR1 and CDR2: MDHEN, SYDVKM. The CDR3 spans 15 residues. Trimming stripped 6 bases from V and 1 base from J, with 15 bases between.

The rearrangement joins TRBV19 to TRBJ1-2; 11 positions agree with TRBD1. Germline CDR1 LNHDA, CDR2 SQIVND (reference sequence). This CDR3 has 14 residues. V dropped 3 bases and J dropped 3; count of bases not matched to a gene: 0. CDR3 coding DNA: TGTGCCAGTAGTATGGACAGGGGGCACTATGGCTACACCTTC. The encoded protein is CASSMDRGHYGYTF.

The rearrangement links TRBV5-6 to TRBJ1-4; D is possibly TRBD1 (6 bases). This CDR3 is 13 amino acids long. V was pared by 4 bases and J by 7 bases, with 11 bases between. Germline values: CDR1 SGHDT, CDR2 YYEEEE. CDR3 loop: CASSRGGAEKLFF. The CDR3 DNA reads TGTGCCAGCAGCCGAGGGGGGGCTGAAAAACTGTTTTTT.

This clone was counted only a few times. The chain links TRBV16 to TRBJ1-5; TRBD1 agrees at 11 bases. V dropped 4 bases and J dropped 3; count of bases not matched to a gene: 2. Per germline, CDR1 KGHSY and CDR2 FQNENV. The CDR3 is 15 residues long. The CDR3 protein is CASSRGQGANQPQHF. The CDR3 bases are TGTGCCAGCAGCCGCGGACAGGGGGCCAATCAGCCCCAGCATTTT. Based on the CDR3 plus reference TRBV16 and TRBJ1-5, the full variable domain is GEEVAQTPKHLVRGEGQKAKLYCAPIKGHSYVFWYQQVLKNEFKFLISFQNENVFDETGMPKERFSAKCLPNSPCSLEIQATKLEDSAVYFCASSRGQGANQPQHFGDGTRLSIL.

In its sample, this clone was seen many times. The rearrangement links TRBV7-9 to TRBJ2-7; D is perhaps TRBD2 (5 bases). CDR3 length: 14 residues. Germline V CDR1 and CDR2: SEHNR, FQNEAQ (reference sequence). Trimming removed 1 base from V and 6 bases from J, with 13 bases in between. The CDR3 bases are TGTGCCAGCAGCTTAGGCCTAGCCGCGGGCGAGCAGTACGTC. Its translation is CASSLGLAAGEQYV.

The J gene is TRBJ1-1, the V gene TRBV4-2, with D maybe TRBD1 (6 bases). Germline V gives CDR1 LGHNA, CDR2 YNFKEQ. This CDR3 is built from 16 residues. The V end was cut by 4 bases, the J end by 3 bases, with 18 bases between. The CDR3 protein is CASSRKVGGADTEAFF. The DNA of the CDR3 is TGTGCCAGCAGCCGTAAAGTCGGGGGGGCGGACACTGAAGCTTTCTTT.

This clone came up a few times. Other nucleotide sequences in the sample specify the same CDR3. The chain has TRBV10-3 and TRBJ1-1; possibly TRBD1 for D (6 bases). V lost 8 bases and J lost 5, with 12 bases in between. The CDR3 is 12 residues long. Per the germline V gene, CDR1 is ENHRY and CDR2 is SYGVKD. The CDR3 region has the DNA TGTGCCATCGGGCGGGGGCTGACTGAAGCTTTCTTT. This translates into CAIGRGLTEAFF.

The chain carries TRBV10-2 and TRBJ1-1, with D uncertain. CDR1 and CDR2 from the germline V gene are WSHSY and SAAADI. Trimming took 6 bases from V and 1 from J, leaving 12 bases between them. This CDR3 is built from 14 residues. CDR3 DNA sequence: TGCGCCAGCAGCACGCTACTAGGGAACACTGAAGCTTTCTTT. Translation gives CASSTLLGNTEAFF.

The rearrangement joins TRBV2 to TRBJ2-3, with 7 bases matching TRBD1. J gave up 1 base and V 6 bases, and 7 bases lay outside the gene matches. The CDR3 length is 15 residues. CDR1 and CDR2 from the germline V gene are SNHLY and FYNNEI. The CDR3 coding sequence is TGTGCCAGCAGCATACGGGACAGCCGCACAGATACGCAGTATTTT. Its protein is CASSIRDSRTDTQYF.

The chain joins TRBV11-3 to TRBJ1-6; 9 bases match TRBD1. J lost 9 bases, V lost 5 bases, and 8 bases had no gene match. CDR1 SGHNT and CDR2 YENEEA come from the germline V gene. The CDR3 runs 15 residues. The CDR3: CASSPKGQGISPLHF. The CDR3 DNA follows: TGTGCCAGCAGCCCAAAGGGACAGGGAATTTCACCCCTCCACTTT.

In its sample, this clone was seen once. At the DNA level, this CDR3 is encoded by other sequences in the same sample as well. This chain connects TRBV6-5 to TRBJ1-2, with a weak D call TRBD1 (6 bases). The V and J ends lost 0 bases and 4 bases respectively, with 9 bases between them. The CDR3 sequence is 14 residues long. The V gene's germline CDR1 is MNHEY and CDR2 SVGAGI. CDR3 in amino acids: CASSYSTGGYGYTF. The CDR3 DNA reads as TGTGCCAGCAGTTACTCGACAGGCGGCTATGGCTACACCTTC.

The chain recombines TRBV7-2 with TRBJ2-1; D possibly corresponds to TRBD1 (7 bases). Germline CDR1 reads SGHTA; CDR2 reads FQGNSA. There are 15 residues in the CDR3. Between the trimmed V and J ends, which lost 3 bases and 3 bases, there was a span of 12 bases. CDR3 in amino acids: CASSLGGQSYNEQFF. The CDR3 DNA sequence: TGTGCCAGCAGCTTGGGGGGACAGAGCTACAATGAGCAGTTCTTC.

The genes are TRBV5-6 and TRBJ1-3; D perhaps matches TRBD1 (5 bases). The CDR3 sequence is 18 residues long. The V end was cut by 1 base, the J end by 3 bases, with 20 bases between. In germline, CDR1 is SGHDT, CDR2 YYEEEE. The CDR3 DNA reads as TGTGCCAGCAGCTTGAGGGCCCCAGGGAAGGTGCGTGGAAACACCATATATTTT. Translating gives CASSLRAPGKVRGNTIYF.

The chain is built from TRBV9 and TRBJ1-3, with D hard to call. Germline V CDR1 and CDR2: SGDLS, YYNGEE. Trimming pared 3 bases from V and 7 bases from J, leaving 5 bases between. CDR3 length: 11 residues. CDR3 amino acids: CASSGGNTIYF. The CDR3, as DNA: TGTGCCAGCAGCGGCGGTAACACCATATATTTT.

The chain carries TRBV2 and TRBJ1-2; 8 nucleotides match TRBD1. CDR3 size: 20 residues. Germline CDR1 SNHLY, CDR2 FYNNEI. The V and J ends lost 6 bases and 3 bases, in that order; junction bases with no gene match: 24. The CDR3: CASRGPTGAESDFPHYGYTF. CDR3 nucleotide sequence: TGTGCCAGCAGGGGACCGACAGGGGCAGAGTCAGATTTTCCACACTATGGCTACACCTTC.

The rearrangement links TRBV11-3 to TRBJ2-7, with TRBD1 matching 9 bases. J gave up 5 bases and V 1 base, and 9 bases lay outside the gene matches. The CDR3 runs 16 residues. Germline CDR1 is SGHNT and CDR2 is YENEEA. CDR3 nucleotide sequence: TGTGCCAGCAGCTTAGTCCGCACAGGGGGCAGAGACGAGCAGTACTTC. Amino acid sequence: CASSLVRTGGRDEQYF. Full variable domain (outside the CDR3, taken from reference TRBV11-3 and TRBJ2-7): EAGVVQSPRYKIIEKKQPVAFWCNPISGHNTLYWYLQNLGQGPELLIRYENEEAVDDSQLPKDRFSAERLKGVDSTLKIQPAELGDSAVYLCASSLVRTGGRDEQYFGPGTRLTVT.

The V call is TRBV5-6, the J call TRBJ2-2; 14 nucleotides match TRBD2. V shed 4 bases, J shed 7 bases, and the junction held 9 bases outside the gene matches. This CDR3 has 17 amino acids. Per germline, CDR1 SGHDT and CDR2 YYEEEE. CDR3 residues: CASSLTSGGAFIGELFF. In nucleotides, the CDR3 is TGTGCCAGCAGCCTGACTAGCGGGGGGGCTTTTATCGGGGAGCTGTTTTTT.

The V call is TRBV6-6, the J call TRBJ1-5; weak D call: TRBD1 (5 bases). Germline lookup yields CDR1 MNHNY and CDR2 SVGAGI (reference sequence). The CDR3 has 16 residues. The V end was cut by 0 bases, the J end by 4 bases, with 13 bases between. The CDR3 DNA follows: TGTGCCAGCAGTTACTCGATCCGGGGGGGGAATCAGCCCCAGCATTTT. Its translation is CASSYSIRGGNQPQHF.

The chain recombines TRBV2 with TRBJ2-7, with a tentative D call TRBD1 (5 bases). The CDR3 has 14 amino acids. Germline assignment: CDR1 SNHLY and CDR2 FYNNEI. V was shortened by 7 bases and J by 0 bases, with 13 bases between the two germline ends. The chain's CDR3 is CASKGQGSSYEQYF. CDR3 coding DNA: TGTGCCAGCAAAGGTCAGGGCAGCTCCTACGAGCAGTACTTC.

This clone was seen just once. The V and J genes are TRBV6-6 and TRBJ2-1; 9 positions match TRBD1. The germline V gene has CDR1 MNHNY and CDR2 SVGAGI (reference sequence). V was pared by 3 bases and J by 8 bases, with 11 bases of the junction left unmatched. The CDR3 runs 16 residues. CDR3: CASSYIVTGGLDEQFF. As DNA, the CDR3 is TGTGCCAGCAGTTATATTGTGACAGGGGGTCTGGATGAGCAGTTCTTC.

The gene calls are TRBV10-2 and TRBJ1-1; TRBD1 might be the D (6 bases). Germline loops: CDR1 WSHSY, CDR2 SAAADI. The CDR3 length is 13 residues. V was clipped by 7 bases and J by 1 base, with 10 bases between them. The CDR3 reads CASMWDTNTEAFF. Here the CDR3 DNA reads TGCGCCAGCATGTGGGACACGAACACTGAAGCTTTCTTT.

The chain combines TRBV11-3 with TRBJ1-2; D might be TRBD1 (6 bases). CDR1 is SGHNT, CDR2 YENEEA, per germline. V lost 4 bases to trimming and J lost 7 bases, with 7 bases between them. This CDR3 has 11 residues. The CDR3 DNA is TGTGCCAGCAGCTCGACAGGTGGCTACACCTTC. This translates into CASSSTGGYTF.

The chain combines TRBV7-2 with TRBJ2-1, with D tentatively TRBD2 (7 bases). V lost 1 base, J lost 15 bases, and 13 bases lay in between. Germline CDR1 reads SGHTA; CDR2 reads FQGNSA. CDR3 size: 12 residues. CDR3 bases: TGTGCCAGCAGCTTAGTCGGGGGGCTCCGGTTCTTC. Translating it yields CASSLVGGLRFF.

The chain is built from TRBV19 and TRBJ2-2, with D tentatively TRBD1 (5 bases). The CDR3 runs to 15 residues. Germline CDR1 is LNHDA and CDR2 is SQIVND (reference sequence). Trimming cost V 3 bases and J 7 bases, with 15 bases left between them. CDR3 residues: CASSMGQGGNGELFF. In DNA, the CDR3 is TGTGCCAGTAGTATGGGGCAGGGTGGAAACGGGGAGCTGTTTTTT. Looking up the rest from reference TRBV19 and TRBJ2-2 gives the full variable domain: DGGITQSPKYLFRKEGQNVTLSCEQNLNHDAMYWYRQDPGQGLRLIYYSQIVNDFQKGDIAEGYSVSREKKESFPLTVTSAQKNPTAFYLCASSMGQGGNGELFFGEGSRLTVL.